The 26 T cell receptor beta chains below were found in one sample sequenced in a study of T cells in Graves' hyperthyroidism and ophthalmopathy. RNA transcripts yielded amplified TCR beta CDR3 regions. The study used the HTBI primer set for a first-round RT-PCR of the TCR CDR3. TCRdb redid the calling of the multiplex PCR reads with MiXCR, one entry per CDR3 protein. The sample holds hundreds of thousands of distinct CDR3 sequences, around 25% seen once. The specimen sequenced was blood. The source of these receptors is a middle-aged man with Graves' hyperthyroidism that later progressed to Graves' ophthalmopathy.

In this sample, this clonotype turned up many times. This rearrangement joins TRBV3-1 to TRBJ1-5; D ambiguous. Germline V gene sequence: CDR1 LGHDT, CDR2 YNNKEL (reference sequence). This CDR3 spans 12 amino acids. The V end lost 4 bases, the J end lost 9 bases, and 10 bases lay between the germline ends. CDR3 loop: CASSLGERPQHF. In DNA form, the CDR3 reads TGTGCCAGCAGCCTAGGAGAGCGGCCCCAGCATTTT.

The J gene is TRBJ2-3, the V gene TRBV28; D is undetermined. Germline lookup yields CDR1 MDHEN and CDR2 SYDVKM. Trimming left V 2 bases short and J 2 bases short, with 5 bases between. CDR3 length: 13 residues. The CDR3 reads CASSLMDTDTQYF. CDR3 bases: TGTGCCAGCAGTTTAATGGACACAGATACGCAGTATTTT.

This clonotype was seen a handful of times. This chain's CDR3 is CASPGLAKKKSSYEQYF. In DNA form, the CDR3 reads TGTGCCAGCCCGGGACTAGCAAAAAAGAAGTCCTCCTACGAGCAGTACTTC. The V call is TRBV6-1, the J call TRBJ2-7, with TRBD2 matching 9 bases. The V and J ends lost 8 bases and 0 bases, in that order; junction bases with no gene match: 14. Per the germline V gene, CDR1 is MNHNS and CDR2 is SASEGT. The CDR3 loop spans 17 amino acids.

This clonotype was counted at least ten times. The V and J genes are TRBV7-6 and TRBJ1-5; the D gene is possibly TRBD1 (6 bases). With 3 bases removed from V and 1 base from J, the gap between germline ends came to 16 bases. CDR3 length equals 17 residues. CDR1 and CDR2 (germline): SGHVS, FNYEAQ. CDR3 loop: CASSFGIGRGSNQPQHF. The CDR3 nucleotides read TGTGCCAGCAGCTTTGGTATAGGGAGGGGGAGCAATCAGCCCCAGCATTTT. The full variable domain, its missing parts supplied by reference TRBV7-6 and TRBJ1-5, is GAGVSQSPRYKVTKRGQDVALRCDPISGHVSLYWYRQALGQGPEFLTYFNYEAQQDKSGLPNDRFSAERPEGSISTLTIQRTEQRDSAMYRCASSFGIGRGSNQPQHFGDGTRLSIL.

This clonotype was detected ten times or more. This chain uses TRBV19 with TRBJ1-5; D ambiguous. The CDR3 has 15 residues. Trimming left V 1 base short and J 1 base short, with 8 bases between. Germline V CDR1 and CDR2: LNHDA, SQIVND (reference sequence). The CDR3 is CASSIGYGSNQPQHF. The CDR3 nucleotides are TGTGCCAGTAGTATAGGGTACGGCAGCAATCAGCCCCAGCATTTT.

This clonotype was observed a handful of times. The chain couples TRBV7-2 to TRBJ2-5; D is unclear. CDR3 length: 12 amino acids. Germline V gene data show CDR1 as SGHTA and CDR2 as FQGNSA. Between the trimmed V and J ends, which lost 5 bases and 4 bases, there was a span of 8 bases. The DNA of the CDR3 is TGTGCCAGCAGCCGTGACACAGAGACCCAGTACTTC. This translates into CASSRDTETQYF.

The sample holds many counts of this clonotype. The chain employs TRBV7-2 and TRBJ1-5; D remains ambiguous. The V gene lost 1 base and the J gene lost 3 bases, with 13 bases spanning the gap. The CDR3 covers 16 residues. The germline CDR1 and CDR2 sequences are SGHTA and FQGNSA. The CDR3 region is CASSLVVVQSNQPQHF. The DNA of the CDR3 is TGTGCCAGCAGCTTAGTGGTGGTACAGTCCAATCAGCCCCAGCATTTT.

In its sample, this clonotype was seen many times. This chain's CDR3 is CAKKTSGRRREQYF. The CDR3 DNA reads as TGTGCCAAGAAGACTAGCGGGAGGCGGCGCGAGCAGTACTTC. This chain uses TRBV6-4 with TRBJ2-7, with 13 nucleotides matching TRBD2. Per germline, CDR1 MRHNA and CDR2 SNTAGT. The CDR3 consists of 14 residues. The trim removed 10 bases at V and 6 bases at J, leaving 9 bases unmatched.

V gene TRBV27 combines with J gene TRBJ1-2; D uncertain. V lost 3 bases and J 7 bases, leaving 12 bases between the germline ends. The germline V gene has CDR1 MNHEY and CDR2 SMNVEV (reference sequence). The CDR3 extends over 13 amino acids. The CDR3 DNA is TGTGCCAGCAGTTTTGTTTCAGGCGGTGGCTACACCTTC. Translation gives CASSFVSGGGYTF.

This clonotype was counted between two and nine times. The V call is TRBV28, the J call TRBJ2-7; possibly TRBD1 or TRBD2 for D (5 bases each). V lost 5 bases and J 3 bases, leaving 17 bases between the germline ends. Germline CDR1 is MDHEN and CDR2 is SYDVKM. CDR3 size: 15 residues. CDR3 in DNA: TGTGCCAGCAGTAGTTCCAACGAGGGGATCTACGAGCAGTACTTC. Translation gives CASSSSNEGIYEQYF. Based on the CDR3 plus reference TRBV28 and TRBJ2-7, the full variable domain is DVKVTQSSRYLVKRTGEKVFLECVQDMDHENMFWYRQDPGLGLRLIYFSYDVKMKEKGDIPEGYSVSREKKERFSLILESASTNQTSMYLCASSSSNEGIYEQYFGPGTRLTVT.

This clonotype was seen at least ten times. The chain recombines TRBV9 with TRBJ1-1; D perhaps matches TRBD1 (5 bases). The length of the CDR3 is 16 residues. The ends were cut back, 0 bases at V and 1 base at J, with 13 bases in the middle. CDR1 and CDR2 (germline): SGDLS, YYNGEE. The CDR3 is CASSVGVGQGNTEAFF. The CDR3 nucleotides read TGTGCCAGCAGCGTAGGGGTTGGGCAGGGGAACACTGAAGCTTTCTTT.

This clonotype appeared many times. This chain connects TRBV24-1 to TRBJ1-2; no firm D call. The germline V gene encodes CDR1 KGHDR and CDR2 SFDVKD. The V and J ends lost 0 bases and 7 bases respectively, with 5 bases between them. This CDR3 comprises 12 residues. CDR3 residues: CATSDLLGGYTF. As DNA, the CDR3 is TGTGCCACCAGTGATTTGCTGGGTGGCTACACCTTC.

This clonotype has ten or more counts. The rearrangement uses TRBV29-1 and TRBJ2-6, with no clear D. Trimming left V 6 bases short and J 1 base short, with 13 bases between. CDR1 and CDR2 (germline): SQVTM, ANQGSEA. The CDR3 has 15 amino acids. The CDR3 DNA reads as TGCAGCGTCGACCCGTTGGGTTCTGGGGCCAACGTCCTGACTTTC. As protein: CSVDPLGSGANVLTF.

This clonotype was seen repeatedly, ten times or more. The rearrangement uses TRBV7-2 and TRBJ1-3, with TRBD1 as a possible D gene (5 bases). CDR1 and CDR2 from the germline V gene are SGHTA and FQGNSA. The V and J ends lost 5 bases and 2 bases respectively, with 13 bases between them. The CDR3 runs 15 residues. CDR3 bases: TGTGCCAGCAGCCCCCGCGGGGGGGCTGGAAACACCATATATTTT. This encodes CASSPRGGAGNTIYF.

This clonotype was found many times. This chain links TRBV6-5 with TRBJ2-3, with TRBD2 matching 13 bases. The J segment lost 3 bases and the V segment lost 8 bases, leaving 8 bases of the junction unmatched. The V gene's germline CDR1 is MNHEY and CDR2 SVGAGI. There are 16 residues in the CDR3. The CDR3 coding sequence is TGTGCCAGCTCTACTCGGACTAGCGGGAGTACAGATACGCAGTATTTT. Amino acid sequence: CASSTRTSGSTDTQYF.

The chain joins TRBV6-5 to TRBJ2-5; 9 nucleotides match TRBD1. The CDR3 is made up of 15 amino acids. The germline gives CDR1 MNHEY, CDR2 SVGAGI. J lost 4 bases, V lost 4 bases, and 7 bases had no gene match. CDR3 residues: CASSSGQGGRETQYF. The CDR3 coding sequence is TGTGCCAGCAGTTCGGGACAGGGAGGACGAGAGACCCAGTACTTC.

The sample holds one count of this clonotype. V usage is TRBV5-1 and J usage is TRBJ1-1, with unresolved D. Trimming shortened V by 3 bases and J by 5 bases, and 14 bases separated the two germline ends. The CDR3 is 14 residues long. Germline-derived CDR1 and CDR2 are SGHRS and YFSETQ. CDR3 amino acids: CASSWGSGRTEAFF. The CDR3 nucleotides are TGCGCCAGCAGCTGGGGTTCGGGGAGGACTGAAGCTTTCTTT.

In its sample, this clonotype was seen many times. The chain links TRBV28 to TRBJ2-5; 7 bases align to TRBD2. Trimming cost V 4 bases and J 5 bases; bases outside gene matches: 10. CDR3 length equals 15 residues. Germline values: CDR1 MDHEN, CDR2 SYDVKM. Here the CDR3 DNA reads TGTGCCAGCAGTTCCACGGGAGGACCTGTGGAGACCCAGTACTTC. It yields the protein CASSSTGGPVETQYF.

This clonotype was seen many times. The chain links TRBV2 to TRBJ2-5; possibly TRBD2 for D (5 bases). The germline V gene has CDR1 SNHLY and CDR2 FYNNEI. Between the trimmed V and J ends, which lost 4 bases and 4 bases, there was a span of 19 bases. CDR3 length equals 16 residues. This CDR3 reads CASSVFAEVVVETQYF. The CDR3 DNA sequence: TGTGCCAGCAGTGTCTTCGCGGAGGTAGTGGTAGAGACCCAGTACTTC.

The table lists this clonotype with many counts. The chain joins TRBV6-5 to TRBJ1-2; tentatively, D is TRBD1 (6 bases). V shed 9 bases and J shed 7 bases, with 18 bases lying between them. The CDR3 has 13 amino acids. The germline V gene encodes CDR1 MNHEY and CDR2 SVGAGI. CDR3 residues: CASCPRQGGGYTF. In DNA, the CDR3 is TGTGCCAGTTGTCCCCGTCAAGGGGGTGGCTACACCTTC.

Ten or more counts support this clonotype. The genes are TRBV24-1 and TRBJ1-5; D is possibly TRBD1 (5 bases). Germline V lookup: CDR1 KGHDR, CDR2 SFDVKD. Trimming removed 5 bases at V and 7 bases at J, with 14 bases between. The CDR3 totals 14 residues. The CDR3 region has the DNA TGTGCCACCAGTGCCAATAGGGGAATGCAGCCCCAGCATTTT. Its protein product is CATSANRGMQPQHF.

This clonotype was observed at least ten times. V and J are TRBV5-1 and TRBJ2-7; D might be TRBD2 (5 bases). The CDR3 loop spans 15 amino acids. Trimming left V 0 bases short and J 2 bases short, with 12 bases between. Germline assignment: CDR1 SGHRS and CDR2 YFSETQ. CDR3 protein: CASSLEVGGTYEQYF. CDR3 nucleotide sequence: TGCGCCAGCAGCTTGGAGGTTGGAGGAACCTACGAGCAGTACTTC.

At least ten counts were recorded for this clonotype. V gene TRBV20-1 combines with J gene TRBJ1-2, with a weak D call TRBD1 (5 bases). Germline V gene lookup returns CDR1 DFQATT and CDR2 SNEGSKA (reference sequence). V dropped 3 bases and J dropped 3 bases, with 17 bases sitting between them. The CDR3 loop spans 15 amino acids. CDR3 nucleotide sequence: TGCAGTGCTAGGGGTTCCGGGACCGCCCACTATGGCTACACCTTC. It encodes CSARGSGTAHYGYTF.

The V gene is TRBV6-5, the J gene TRBJ2-7; 7 nucleotides align to TRBD2. The V gene end was trimmed by 2 bases and the J gene end by 4 bases; junction bases not matched to a gene: 5. CDR1 and CDR2 from the germline V gene are MNHEY and SVGAGI. There are 14 residues in the CDR3. CDR3 loop: CASSYRDYPYEQYF. Here the CDR3 DNA reads TGTGCCAGCAGTTACCGGGACTACCCTTACGAGCAGTACTTC.

This clonotype was counted many times. This chain joins TRBV10-3 and TRBJ1-5; D uncertain. The V end was cut by 0 bases, the J end by 4 bases, with 10 bases between. The CDR3 runs 15 residues. Germline loops: CDR1 ENHRY, CDR2 SYGVKD. The chain's CDR3 is CAISESASLNQPQHF. CDR3 bases: TGTGCCATCAGTGAGTCGGCGAGTCTTAATCAGCCCCAGCATTTT.

This rearrangement joins TRBV6-1 to TRBJ2-5; 7 bases match TRBD2. The germline CDR1 and CDR2 sequences are MNHNS and SASEGT. V lost 6 bases to trimming and J lost 4 bases; unmatched junction nucleotides: 5. The CDR3 is made up of 13 amino acids. The chain's CDR3 is CASRESGIETQYF. Here the CDR3 DNA reads TGTGCCAGCAGGGAAAGCGGGATAGAGACCCAGTACTTC.